A single TCR beta chain is shown here with its context. What it recognizes is unknown. This entry is derived from a study of T cell responses to AZD1222 COVID-19 vaccine. Assay: immunoSEQ multiplex PCR; the TCRdb copy retains only in-frame clones and omits some. The data hold 130,000 to 150,000 clones, with nearly 90% observed a single time. Whole-study results and caveats: Repertoire collection took place solely once the T cell response had peaked. Seropositivity was recorded at baseline in only six AZD1222 recipients. Donors were largely white British and mainly female; clonal diversity was possibly underestimated. There were vaccine-associated CD4 TCRs across spike, dominant at 160-218 and 743-854.

The V end was cut by 6 bases, the J end by 4 bases, with 10 bases between. Germline V gives CDR1 SGHTA, CDR2 FQGNSA. The CDR3 contains 13 residues. This TCR came from an adult in good health. V gene TRBV7-2 combines with J gene TRBJ2-1; D call uncertain. This material consisted of peripheral blood, taken on day 0 of AZD1222 vaccination. The CDR3 here is CASRPAIYNEQFF. In DNA, the CDR3 is TGTGCCAGCAGGCCGGCTATTTACAATGAGCAGTTCTTC. The whole variable domain, remainder taken from reference TRBV7-2 and TRBJ2-1, is GAGVSQSPSNKVTEKGKDVELRCDPISGHTALYWYRQSLGQGLEFLIYFQGNSAPDKSGLPSDRFSAERTGGSVSTLTIQRTQQEDSAVYLCASRPAIYNEQFFGPGTRLTVL.